What follows are 31 T cell receptor beta chains derived from one specimen sequenced in a study of T-cell reconstitution after alpha-beta-depleted transplantation in children. As it was prepared, the TCRbeta library received unique molecular identifiers. Via MiXCR, TCRdb re-called the PCR reads, giving one row per CDR3 protein. The table records 440,000 or so distinct CDR3 sequences, 43% of them present only once. This material consisted of PBMCs, taken before TCRalphabeta/CD19-depleted stem cell transplant. The receptor set was obtained from a girl aged 2 to 9 with aplastic anemia, due to receive a stem cell transplant.

This clonotype showed up just a few times. CDR3 residues: CASSHRQGLPDTQYF. The CDR3 nucleotides read TGTGCCAGCAGCCACAGACAGGGACTACCGGATACGCAGTATTTT. This sequence joins TRBV7-9 and TRBJ2-3; D tentatively reads TRBD1 or TRBD2 (7 bases each). V shed 5 bases and J shed 6 bases, with 18 bases lying between them. The CDR3 extends over 15 amino acids. CDR1 and CDR2 (germline): SEHNR, FQNEAQ (reference sequence). The full variable domain, in which reference TRBV7-9 and TRBJ2-3 provide the parts outside the CDR3, is DTGVSQNPRHKITKRGQNVTFRCDPISEHNRLYWYRQTLGQGPEFLTYFQNEAQLEKSRLLSDRFSAERPKGSFSTLEIQRTEQGDSAMYLCASSHRQGLPDTQYFGPGTRLTVL.

The chain is built from TRBV5-1 and TRBJ1-3, with unresolved D. The V and J ends lost 0 bases and 0 bases respectively, with 7 bases between them. Germline CDR1 reads SGHRS; CDR2 reads YFSETQ. The CDR3 totals 15 residues. CDR3 sequence: CASSLVSSSGNTIYF. The CDR3 DNA sequence: TGCGCCAGCAGCTTGGTGTCCAGCTCTGGAAACACCATATATTTT.

This rearrangement joins TRBV29-1 to TRBJ2-7; the D is unclear. In germline, CDR1 is SQVTM, CDR2 ANQGSEA. Trimming stripped 2 bases from V and 3 bases from J, with 8 bases between. CDR3 length: 12 residues. As DNA, the CDR3 is TGCAGCGTTGAAAAGACAAACTACGAGCAGTACTTC. It is translated as CSVEKTNYEQYF.

This clonotype was seen at least ten times. V and J are TRBV7-2 and TRBJ2-7; 8 nucleotides align to TRBD1. Germline-derived CDR1 and CDR2 are SGHTA and FQGNSA. There are 14 residues in the CDR3. V lost 2 bases and J lost 5; bases outside the gene matches: 5. The CDR3 reads CASSLRTGKHEQYF. For the CDR3, the DNA is TGTGCCAGCAGCTTACGGACAGGGAAACACGAGCAGTACTTC.

The chain uses TRBV20-1 and TRBJ2-3; TRBD2 agrees at 8 bases. V dropped 4 bases and J dropped 1; count of bases not matched to a gene: 7. Per the germline V gene, CDR1 is DFQATT and CDR2 is SNEGSKA (reference sequence). The CDR3 length is 15 residues. CDR3 residues: CSATPAGVGTDTQYF. The CDR3 region has the DNA TGCAGTGCTACTCCAGCGGGAGTCGGCACAGATACGCAGTATTTT.

This clonotype was detected a few times. The chain joins TRBV2 to TRBJ2-3, with 12 bases fitting TRBD2. Per germline, CDR1 SNHLY and CDR2 FYNNEI. V was pared by 10 bases and J by 6 bases, with 11 bases of the junction left unmatched. The CDR3 spans 15 residues. CDR3 in amino acids: CATSWASGRVDTQYF. The DNA of the CDR3 is TGTGCCACCAGCTGGGCTAGCGGGAGGGTTGATACGCAGTATTTT.

This clonotype was found many times. The rearrangement joins TRBV6-2 or TRBV6-3 to TRBJ1-5, with 10 bases fitting TRBD1. V trimming: 6 bases; J trimming: 6 bases; junction bases outside the gene matches: 5. The CDR3 has 14 residues. Germline V lookup: CDR1 MNHEY, CDR2 SVGEGT. CDR3 amino acids: CASSSGQGPQPQHF. The CDR3, as DNA: TGTGCCAGCAGCTCGGGACAGGGGCCTCAGCCCCAGCATTTT.

The gene calls are TRBV20-1 and TRBJ2-3; possibly TRBD1 for D (6 bases). Trimming took off 2 bases at V and 5 bases at J, with 14 bases between the two ends. This CDR3 comprises 14 residues. Germline CDR1 is DFQATT and CDR2 is SNEGSKA (reference sequence). The CDR3 spells CSARRGNSQDTQYF. For the CDR3, the DNA is TGCAGTGCTAGAAGGGGGAACTCGCAAGATACGCAGTATTTT.

This clonotype has more than one count but fewer than ten. The chain recombines TRBV29-1 with TRBJ1-2; 9 bases are a match to TRBD1. CDR1 is SQVTM and CDR2 is ANQGSEA in the germline V gene. CDR3 size: 15 residues. V trimming: 1 base; J trimming: 6 bases; junction bases outside the gene matches: 9. Written as DNA, the CDR3 is TGCAGCGTTGAAGGGGTTGAGACAGGGGGTAATGGCTACACCTTC. Translation: CSVEGVETGGNGYTF.

This clonotype was observed at least ten times. This chain connects TRBV6-1 to TRBJ2-6; TRBD1 might be the D (5 bases). V gave up 5 bases and J gave up 0 bases, with 14 bases separating them. The CDR3 has 17 amino acids. Per germline, CDR1 MNHNS and CDR2 SASEGT. The CDR3: CASSPFPQDSGANVLTF. In DNA form, the CDR3 reads TGTGCCAGCAGTCCGTTTCCACAGGACTCTGGGGCCAACGTCCTGACTTTC.

The table lists this clonotype with a count of one. The rearrangement joins TRBV28 to TRBJ2-5; D may correspond to TRBD1 or TRBD2 (5 bases each). The V gene lost 6 bases and the J gene lost 5 bases, with 25 bases spanning the gap. CDR1 and CDR2 (germline): MDHEN, SYDVKM. The CDR3 contains 17 residues. DNA for the CDR3: TGTGCCAGCAGCCCCCCGGGGCCCTCTTTGACCGGGGAGACCCAGTACTTC. Encoded protein: CASSPPGPSLTGETQYF.

This clonotype turned up a few times. This rearrangement joins TRBV20-1 to TRBJ2-3; TRBD2 is a possible D gene (6 bases). The CDR3 loop spans 14 amino acids. Deletions cut 3 bases from V and 0 bases from J, with 10 bases between. CDR1 is DFQATT and CDR2 is SNEGSKA in the germline V gene (reference sequence). The CDR3 loop is CSASRDSSTDTQYF. The CDR3 nucleotides are TGCAGTGCTAGCCGGGACTCCAGCACAGATACGCAGTATTTT.

The rearrangement links TRBV12-3 or TRBV12-4 to TRBJ2-3; D is ambiguous. The CDR3 totals 14 residues. V was shortened by 6 bases and J by 5 bases, with 15 bases between the two germline ends. CDR3 DNA: TGTGCCAGCAGCCCCTATAGGGCAATAGATACGCAGTATTTT. Residues: CASSPYRAIDTQYF.

Many counts were recorded for this clonotype. This sequence joins TRBV24-1 and TRBJ2-2; D not certain. The germline CDR1 and CDR2 sequences are KGHDR and SFDVKD. This CDR3 has 12 residues. V dropped 1 base and J dropped 6 bases, with 2 bases sitting between them. This chain's CDR3 is CATSDFSGELFF. In DNA, the CDR3 is TGTGCCACCAGTGATTTTTCCGGGGAGCTGTTTTTT.

This sequence joins TRBV3-1 and TRBJ2-3, with D uncertain. Germline lookup yields CDR1 LGHDT and CDR2 YNNKEL (reference sequence). Trimming left V 1 base short and J 6 bases short, with 8 bases between. CDR3 length: 13 amino acids. CDR3 region: CASSQAGADTQYF. DNA of the CDR3: TGTGCCAGCAGCCAAGCGGGCGCGGATACGCAGTATTTT.

This clonotype showed up just once. The CDR3, as DNA: TGTGCCAGCAGGGGATCAGGGAAAGAGACCCAGTACTTC. Translation: CASRGSGKETQYF. V gene TRBV6-1 combines with J gene TRBJ2-5; tentative D call: TRBD1 (5 bases). The CDR3 runs 13 residues. Trimming took off 6 bases at V and 3 bases at J, with 11 bases between the two ends. Germline V gene data show CDR1 as MNHNS and CDR2 as SASEGT.

This chain links TRBV29-1 with TRBJ2-7; 9 bases are shared with TRBD1. The V segment lost 6 bases and the J segment 2 bases; nucleotides outside the gene matches: 5. The CDR3 contains 13 residues. CDR1 and CDR2 (germline): SQVTM, ANQGSEA. The CDR3: CSVPGQGTYEQYF. CDR3 nucleotide sequence: TGCAGCGTGCCGGGACAGGGAACCTACGAGCAGTACTTC.

The rearrangement links TRBV6-1 to TRBJ2-7; TRBD2 agrees at 9 bases. Germline V lookup: CDR1 MNHNS, CDR2 SASEGT. CDR3 length: 16 residues. V lost 5 bases and J lost 6; bases outside the gene matches: 14. The CDR3 loop reads CASSRPGSSGKREQYF. In DNA form, the CDR3 reads TGTGCCAGCAGTCGACCCGGGTCTAGCGGGAAACGCGAGCAGTACTTC.

In its sample, this clonotype was seen a few times. CDR3 loop: CASRSTSKIEGNEKLFF. The CDR3 DNA is TGTGCCAGCAGATCCACCAGTAAAATTGAGGGAAATGAAAAACTGTTTTTT. The chain couples TRBV28 to TRBJ1-4, with no clear D. V lost 6 bases and J 5 bases, leaving 22 bases between the germline ends. The CDR3 is made up of 17 amino acids. Per germline, CDR1 MDHEN and CDR2 SYDVKM.

The V and J genes are TRBV6-1 and TRBJ2-7, with D possibly being TRBD1 (6 bases). The length of the CDR3 is 13 residues. Germline CDR1 reads MNHNS; CDR2 reads SASEGT. Trimming stripped 5 bases from V and 0 bases from J, with 8 bases between. This CDR3 is CASSQGFSYEQYF. The CDR3 DNA reads as TGTGCCAGCAGTCAGGGGTTCTCCTACGAGCAGTACTTC.

A remark on this clonotype: This could be a read error, since a much larger clone is one nucleotide away. The chain recombines TRBV4-2 with TRBJ2-5; no clear D. The V gene's germline CDR1 is LGHNA and CDR2 YNFKEQ. The CDR3 sequence is 14 residues long. Trimming left V 1 base short and J 1 base short, with 7 bases between. CDR3 loop: CASSQGKGQETQYF. CDR3 sequence (DNA): TGTGCCAGCAGCCAAGGCAAGGGCCAAGAGACCCAGTACTTC.

This clonotype was seen ten or more times. The V gene is TRBV10-3, the J gene TRBJ2-4; TRBD2 is a possible D gene (5 bases). The CDR3 is 15 residues long. CDR1 and CDR2 (germline): ENHRY, SYGVKD. Trimming shortened V by 6 bases and J by 0 bases, and 12 bases separated the two germline ends. CDR3 nucleotide sequence: TGTGCCATCAGGTCGGACTCTTTAGCCAAAAACATTCAGTACTTC. Residues: CAIRSDSLAKNIQYF.

The genes are TRBV20-1 and TRBJ1-2; TRBD1 matches at 8 bases. CDR1 is DFQATT, CDR2 SNEGSKA, per germline (reference sequence). The CDR3 spans 17 residues. V dropped 1 base and J dropped 5; count of bases not matched to a gene: 15. Here the CDR3 reads CSARVEVWTGRTYGYTF. In nucleotides, the CDR3 is TGCAGTGCTAGAGTTGAGGTCTGGACAGGGAGAACTTATGGCTACACCTTC.

This clonotype was counted at least ten times. The chain is built from TRBV7-2 and TRBJ2-7, with D tentatively TRBD1 (6 bases). The CDR3 has 14 amino acids. Germline loops: CDR1 SGHTA, CDR2 FQGNSA. Trimming took off 5 bases at V and 4 bases at J, with 15 bases between the two ends. For the CDR3, the DNA is TGTGCCAGCAGCCCCCTCGGCAGGGGTTACGAGCAGTACTTC. Translated: CASSPLGRGYEQYF.

This sequence joins TRBV3-1 and TRBJ1-4, with D unresolved. Germline-derived CDR1 and CDR2 are LGHDT and YNNKEL (reference sequence). CDR3 length: 13 residues. V lost 4 bases to trimming and J lost 8 bases, with 11 bases between them. CDR3 loop: CASSPDGGEKLFF. The CDR3 nucleotides read TGTGCCAGCAGCCCGGACGGCGGGGAAAAACTGTTTTTT.

This clonotype was found a few times. The chain couples TRBV27 to TRBJ2-7, with 7 bases matching TRBD1. The CDR3 has 15 amino acids. CDR1 MNHEY and CDR2 SMNVEV come from the germline V gene (reference sequence). The trim removed 0 bases at V and 3 bases at J, leaving 5 bases unmatched. CDR3 sequence reads: CASSLSGQLLYEQYF. DNA for the CDR3: TGTGCCAGCAGTTTATCGGGACAGCTCCTCTACGAGCAGTACTTC.

CDR3 sequence: CASSLGGTGISPLHF. The CDR3 DNA reads TGTGCCAGCAGTTTAGGGGGGACAGGGATTTCACCCCTCCACTTT. This sequence joins TRBV12-3 or TRBV12-4 and TRBJ1-6, with 9 bases fitting TRBD1. The trim removed 1 base at V and 9 bases at J, leaving 4 bases unmatched. This CDR3 comprises 15 residues.

This clonotype has a handful of counts. V is TRBV11-2 and J is TRBJ2-2; D possibly corresponds to TRBD1 (6 bases). Germline V gene data show CDR1 as SGHAT and CDR2 as FQNNGV. The CDR3 is 16 residues long. The V end was cut by 5 bases, the J end by 7 bases, with 20 bases between. In DNA, the CDR3 is TGTGCCAGCAGCGTTAGAAGGGGGTTCGTAGGCGGGGAGCTGTTTTTT. Encoded protein: CASSVRRGFVGGELFF.

This clonotype was picked up a small number of times. The chain is built from TRBV29-1 and TRBJ2-7; D is ambiguous. The CDR3 loop spans 11 amino acids. V lost 6 bases and J lost 3, with 9 bases in between. In germline, CDR1 is SQVTM, CDR2 ANQGSEA. DNA of the CDR3: TGCAGCGTGACCAGAAACTACGAGCAGTACTTC. Its translation is CSVTRNYEQYF.

A word on this clonotype: No DNA is shown, since the ends of the CDR3 on it are uncertain; the CDR3 is the one TCRdb lists. This chain uses TRBV12-1 with TRBJ2-1; the table's D call TRBD1 went unverified against the DNA. TRBV12-1 is a listed pseudogene. The CDR3 has 17 residues if both end residues are counted. The CDR3 region is CASSVALGTGPYNEQFF.

This clonotype appeared many times. The chain is built from TRBV12-3 or TRBV12-4 and TRBJ2-1; D unclear. Trimming pared 4 bases from V and 0 bases from J, leaving 19 bases between. The CDR3 is 18 residues long. CDR3 protein: CASSSLRRGRGSYNEQFF. Written as DNA, the CDR3 is TGTGCCAGCAGTTCCCTGCGGCGCGGCCGCGGCTCCTACAATGAGCAGTTCTTC.